A selection of T cell receptor beta chains follows, all from one sample in a study of OX40 agonist ivuxolimab in advanced cancers. Measured with immunoSEQ multiplex PCR; TCRdb has only the in-frame clones, and not every one. The repertoire holds over 150,000 clones, around 94% seen once, with about 0.3% in the top ten. The sample here was CD4+ or CD8+ T cells sorted from blood, taken in a trial of the OX40 agonist ivuxolimab. All receptors come from an adult with an advanced solid tumor such as melanoma, head and neck, liver or kidney cancer. CDR3s include the opening cysteine and the closing phenylalanine or tryptophan. D genes are given only for firm matches. Where a row states a size, it is once, few, many or the class of an expanded clone; other rows omit it.

V: TRBV7-8; J: TRBJ1-4; size: .; D: .; DNA: TGTGCCAGCAGCTTAGAGCGGACAGCTAATGAAAAACTGTTTTTT; CDR3: CASSLERTANEKLFF
V: TRBV7-9; J: TRBJ2-3; size: .; D: .; DNA: TGTGCCAGCAGCTTCCCGCATGGGGGGGGCCTCCCAGATACGCAGTATTTT; CDR3: CASSFPHGGGLPDTQYF
V: TRBV27; J: TRBJ2-3; size: .; D: TRBD2; DNA: TGTGCCAGCAGTTTCCCCAGGACTAGCGGGAGCACAGATACGCAGTATTTT; CDR3: CASSFPRTSGSTDTQYF
V: TRBV7-2; J: TRBJ1-1; size: .; D: TRBD1; DNA: TGTGCCAGCAGCTTCACAGGGGGTTTGAACACTGAAGCTTTCTTT; CDR3: CASSFTGGLNTEAFF
V: TRBV19; J: TRBJ2-1; size: .; D: TRBD2; DNA: TGTGCCAGTAGTACCCTCGGGACTAGCAGATACAATGAGCAGTTCTTC; CDR3: CASSTLGTSRYNEQFF
V: TRBV5-1; J: TRBJ2-3; size: .; D: TRBD2; DNA: TGCGCCAGCAGCTTGGGGACTAGTGAAGATACGCAGTATTTT; CDR3: CASSLGTSEDTQYF
V: TRBV20-1; J: TRBJ1-2; size: .; D: TRBD1; DNA: TGCAGTGCAAGACAGGGGTATGGCTACACCTTC; CDR3: CSARQGYGYTF
V: TRBV6-1; J: TRBJ1-4; size: .; D: .; DNA: TGTGCCAGCACCTTGACCCAGTCTAATGAAAAACTGTTTTTT; CDR3: CASTLTQSNEKLFF
V: TRBV19; J: TRBJ1-5; size: once; D: .; DNA: TGTGCCAGTAATTACATTTCTAGCAATCAGCCCCAGCATTTT; CDR3: CASNYISSNQPQHF
V: TRBV9; J: TRBJ2-3; size: .; D: TRBD1; DNA: TGTGCCAGCAGCGGCAGAGACAGGGCCACAGATACGCAGTATTTT; CDR3: CASSGRDRATDTQYF
V: TRBV18; J: TRBJ1-1; size: .; D: TRBD1; DNA: TGTGCCAGCTCACCGGGACAGACGAACACTGAAGCTTTCTTT; CDR3: CASSPGQTNTEAFF
V: TRBV10-3; J: TRBJ1-1; size: .; D: .; DNA: TGTGCCATCAGTGCGCCGGAGAGGGGGAACACTGAAGCTTTCTTT; CDR3: CAISAPERGNTEAFF
V: TRBV6-4; J: TRBJ2-2; size: once; D: .; DNA: TGTGCCAGCAGCGCCGACAGAGCTATAGGGGACACCGGGGAGCTGTTTTTT; CDR3: CASSADRAIGDTGELFF
V: TRBV28; J: TRBJ2-3; size: .; D: .; DNA: TGTGCCAGTCTCGGGGGCACCGCTAGCACAGATACGCAGTATTTT; CDR3: CASLGGTASTDTQYF
V: TRBV9; J: TRBJ2-1; size: .; D: TRBD1; DNA: TGTGCCAGCAGCGTGACAGGGGATTCCTACAATGAGCAGTTCTTC; CDR3: CASSVTGDSYNEQFF
V: TRBV19; J: TRBJ2-1; size: .; D: .; DNA: TGTGCCAGTAGCCGGGGGGGGACAGCCTTATACAATGAGCAGTTCTTC; CDR3: CASSRGGTALYNEQFF
V: TRBV20-1; J: TRBJ2-7; size: .; D: .; DNA: TGCAGTGCGGAAACAGGGCTCGAGCAGTACTTC; CDR3: CSAETGLEQYF
V: TRBV27; J: TRBJ1-4; size: .; D: TRBD1; DNA: TGTGCCAGCAGTTTGGGGACAGGGACCAGTAAACTGTTTTTT; CDR3: CASSLGTGTSKLFF
V: TRBV10-3; J: TRBJ1-2; size: .; D: .; DNA: TGTGCCATCAGTGAGCCCGATGCCGTCGGCCGACAGGGCTACACCTTC; CDR3: CAISEPDAVGRQGYTF
V: TRBV11-2; J: TRBJ2-7; size: .; D: TRBD2; DNA: TGTGCCAGCAGCTTAGATACGGGGGGGCCTTACGAGCAGTACTTC; CDR3: CASSLDTGGPYEQYF
V: TRBV5-6; J: TRBJ2-3; size: once; D: TRBD2; DNA: TGTGCCAGCCAGACTAGCGGTGGGGCCGATACGCAGTATTTT; CDR3: CASQTSGGADTQYF
V: TRBV5-1; J: TRBJ1-1; size: .; D: .; DNA: TGCGCCAGCAGTCTTGCGACACGCACTGAAGCTTTCTTT; CDR3: CASSLATRTEAFF
V: TRBV4-3; J: TRBJ2-1; size: .; D: .; DNA: TGCGCCAGCAGCCAAGATTACAGGTCGGCTCCTTACAATGAGCAGTTCTTC; CDR3: CASSQDYRSAPYNEQFF
V: TRBV4-3; J: TRBJ1-5; size: .; D: .; DNA: TGCGCCAGCAGCCAAGATACGCAGATTAGCAATCAGCCCCAGCATTTT; CDR3: CASSQDTQISNQPQHF
V: TRBV28; J: TRBJ2-7; size: .; D: .; DNA: TGTGCCAGCAGTTTATTCAGGGACACCTCCTACGAGCAGTACTTC; CDR3: CASSLFRDTSYEQYF
V: TRBV9; J: TRBJ1-3; size: .; D: .; DNA: TGTGCCAGCAGCGTAGGATCTGGAAACACCATATATTTT; CDR3: CASSVGSGNTIYF
V: TRBV28; J: TRBJ1-2; size: .; D: .; DNA: TGTGCCAGCAGCTGGGGAACGGGGACCTCCTACGGCTACACCTTC; CDR3: CASSWGTGTSYGYTF
V: TRBV21-1; J: TRBJ2-1; size: .; D: .; DNA: TGTGCCAGCAGTTCCAGAAGTACAGCAATCTCCTACAATGAGCAGTTCTTC; CDR3: CASSSRSTAISYNEQFF
V: TRBV5-4; J: TRBJ2-1; size: .; D: .; DNA: TGTGCCAGCACTCCCATAGCGGACTCCTACAATGAGCAGTTCTTC; CDR3: CASTPIADSYNEQFF
V: TRBV19; J: TRBJ1-4; size: .; D: .; DNA: TGTGCCAGTAGTCCCGACAGTCATAATGAAAAACTGTTTTTT; CDR3: CASSPDSHNEKLFF
V: TRBV10-2; J: TRBJ1-4; size: .; D: .; DNA: TGCGCCAGCAGAAAACAGGGTGAAAAACTGTTTTTT; CDR3: CASRKQGEKLFF
V: TRBV6-5; J: TRBJ1-3; size: .; D: TRBD1; DNA: TGTGCCAGCAGTTACCAGGGACAGTACGGTGGAAACACCATATATTTT; CDR3: CASSYQGQYGGNTIYF
V: TRBV10-2; J: TRBJ2-7; size: .; D: .; DNA: TGCGCCAGCAGTGGGGGGGAAGCGGGCGGAGCCTACGAGCAGTACTTC; CDR3: CASSGGEAGGAYEQYF
V: TRBV27; J: TRBJ2-3; size: .; D: .; DNA: TGTGCCAGCAGTGTACAGGGTCGCACAGATACGCAGTATTTT; CDR3: CASSVQGRTDTQYF
V: TRBV7-9; J: TRBJ1-2; size: .; D: .; DNA: TGTGCCAGCAGCTTAACGGGGGAAGGCTATGGCTACACCTTC; CDR3: CASSLTGEGYGYTF
V: TRBV5-8; J: TRBJ1-2; size: .; D: .; DNA: TGTGCCAGCAGCTCACCGGGACCCCTCTATGGCTACACCTTC; CDR3: CASSSPGPLYGYTF
V: TRBV28; J: TRBJ2-7; size: once; D: .; DNA: TGTGCCAGCAGTTTGGGGCGGCAAGAGCAGTACTTC; CDR3: CASSLGRQEQYF
V: TRBV27; J: TRBJ1-5; size: .; D: .; DNA: TGTGCCAGCAGTCTCACAGGAAATACCGGTCAGCCCCAGCATTTT; CDR3: CASSLTGNTGQPQHF
V: TRBV7-2; J: TRBJ2-7; size: .; D: .; DNA: TGTGCCAGCAGCCTAGGGACGGCCTCCTACGAGCAGTACTTC; CDR3: CASSLGTASYEQYF